This is a list of T cell receptor beta chains from one sample in a study of shared clonotypes between healthy human individuals. The data were produced by immunoSEQ multiplex PCR, yet TCRdb's version contains in-frame clones alone and is incomplete. The data show millions of clones, with approximately 93% seen just once and 0.35% to 0.5% held by the top ten. Sequenced: naive CD4+ T cells from PBMCs. The receptors come from a man between 18 and 35 years old in good health. Some clones in this sample may be carry-over from other donors' samples. The CDR3 runs from the conserved cysteine through the conserved F or W. The order of the fields is D gene, J gene, V gene, clone size, CDR3 DNA, CDR3 protein. The D gene is left open where the match is weak. Clone size is shown for a subset of rows, as once, few, many or a class of expanded clone.

TRBD1 TRBJ1-5 TRBV19 NA TGTGCCAGTAGTAAGGGGACAGTTAGCAATCAGCCCCAGCATTTT CASSKGTVSNQPQHF
TRBD1 TRBJ1-5 TRBV6-6 once TGTGCCAGCAGTTCGATGGACAGGGGGTTCCCTCAGCCCCAGCATTTT CASSSMDRGFPQPQHF
NA TRBJ2-5 TRBV30 NA TGTGCCTGGAGTGTACTGGAGACCCAGTACTTC CAWSVLETQYF
TRBD1 TRBJ2-3 TRBV5-4 NA TGTGCCAGCAGCCCCGGACAGGACACAGATACGCAGTATTTT CASSPGQDTDTQYF
NA TRBJ2-7 TRBV7-9 NA TGTGCCAGCAGCTTAACCAGAGGGGGAAGTTTCTACGAGCAGTACTTC CASSLTRGGSFYEQYF
NA TRBJ1-5 TRBV6-7 NA TGTGCCAGCATGGCCAGGGGAAACCAGCCCCAGCATTTT CASMARGNQPQHF
TRBD2 TRBJ2-1 TRBV5-1 once TGCGCCAGCATCTTGGTAGCGGGAGCCTACAATGAGCAGTTCTTC CASILVAGAYNEQFF
NA TRBJ1-5 TRBV5-1 NA TGCGCCAGCAGCTTGGAGGGGTTGGATCAGCCCCAGCATTTT CASSLEGLDQPQHF
NA TRBJ2-4 TRBV21-1 NA TGTGCCAGCAGCAAAGGGAAGGACAGGACGAAAAACATTCAGTACTTC CASSKGKDRTKNIQYF
NA TRBJ2-1 TRBV2 NA TGTGCCAGCAGGGGGCCCAGGAGTCGCAATGAGCAGTTCTTC CASRGPRSRNEQFF
NA TRBJ1-6 TRBV27 NA TGTGCCAGCAGTTTACTACCTTTAAATTCACCCCTCCACTTT CASSLLPLNSPLHF
TRBD1 TRBJ2-7 TRBV9 NA TGTGCCAGCAGCGTAGGGGGACAGGGCACTATGTACGAGCAGTACTTC CASSVGGQGTMYEQYF
TRBD2 TRBJ2-3 TRBV4-1 NA TGCGCCAGCAGCCAAGCCACTAGCGGGAGGTACACAGATACGCAGTATTTT CASSQATSGRYTDTQYF
NA TRBJ2-1 TRBV6-6 NA TGTGCCAGCAGTTACTCGTATGAGCAGTTCTTC CASSYSYEQFF
NA TRBJ2-1 TRBV4-2 NA TGTGCCAGCAGCCAGAGCTCCTACAATGAGCAGTTCTTC CASSQSSYNEQFF
TRBD1 TRBJ1-2 TRBV30 NA TGTGCCTGGGGGGACAGGGTAATCAAGCATGGCTACACCTTC CAWGDRVIKHGYTF
NA TRBJ1-2 TRBV5-1 NA TGCGCCAGCAGCTTGGATCTAGTTAACTATGGCTACACCTTC CASSLDLVNYGYTF